This T cell receptor (beta chain) was profiled in a study of T cells in localized non-small cell lung cancer. Overall study findings and caveats: Uninvolved adjacent lung had the highest recorded T cell clonality, with tumor below it.

CDR3 length: 15 amino acids. From germline, CDR1 is LNHDA and CDR2 SQIVND (reference sequence). The V and J ends lost 1 base and 1 base respectively, with 10 bases between them. Sequencing used immunoSEQ multiplex PCR; TCRdb keeps in-frame clones, though not all of them. Of 65,000 or so clones listed, 81% were seen once; the top ten hold roughly 4.5%. In its sample, this clone was seen a few times. The antigen is not known. The sample was PBMCs, taken before any cancer treatment. The chain combines TRBV19 with TRBJ1-2, with D maybe TRBD1 (6 bases). The sequence derives from a man aged 40 to 69 with stage II lung adenocarcinoma. CDR3 DNA sequence: TGTGCCAGTAGTATAGTGGACAGTCGTAACTATGGCTACACCTTC. Protein sequence: CASSIVDSRNYGYTF.